The clone carrying this TCR beta chain was seen more than once but under ten times. Its antigen is currently unknown. The data derive from a study of response to subunit inactivated influenza vaccine. Study-level results: The authors offered the suggestion that each seasonal influenza vaccination recruits few new T cells.

One entry per CDR3 protein results from TCRdb running MiXCR on the RT-PCR reads. The repertoire consists of under 500,000 distinct CDR3 sequences, with approximately 9.9% occurring once and the leading ten covering 12%. This sequence originates from a man aged 50 to 60 who received an inactivated influenza vaccine. The source material was PBMCs from blood, sampled about 40 days after vaccination.

In DNA form, the CDR3 reads TGTGCCAGCAGCGTCGGACAGGACTATGGCTACACCTTC. This codes for CASSVGQDYGYTF. This chain connects TRBV9 to TRBJ1-2; 7 positions agree with TRBD1. V lost 2 bases and J lost 3; bases outside the gene matches: 1. There are 13 residues in the CDR3. Germline values: CDR1 SGDLS, CDR2 YYNGEE.